Each of the 8 T cell receptor beta chains below was sequenced from the same sample in a study of blood T cell repertoires in COVID-19 (dated by TCRdb to between 2020 and 2021). Receptor libraries were prepared by the immunoSEQ multiplex PCR assay. TCRdb re-hosts the immuneACCESS table, in-frame sequences only. Its copies lack some clones; in the studies checked, an unresolved V gene accounts for under half of them, and the cause for the rest is not known. This sample has about 180,000 clones in its table, and approximately 89% of those were observed once. The ten largest make up 4% of the sample. The material sequenced was peripheral blood. These receptors were collected from a woman aged 30 to 39 with acute or convalescent COVID-19.

Many counts were recorded for this clone. The chain recombines TRBV2 with TRBJ1-1, with D maybe TRBD1 (5 bases). Germline CDR1 and CDR2: SNHLY and FYNNEI. The V gene lost 7 bases and the J gene lost 2 bases, with 11 bases spanning the gap. The length of the CDR3 is 13 residues. The CDR3 DNA follows: TGTGCCAGCACGACAGAGATTAACACTGAAGCTTTCTTT. This translates into CASTTEINTEAFF.

The chain employs TRBV28 and TRBJ1-5; 10 bases are a match to TRBD1. CDR1 and CDR2 (germline): MDHEN, SYDVKM. The V and J ends lost 6 bases and 6 bases, in that order; junction bases with no gene match: 11. The CDR3 has 16 amino acids. The CDR3 region is CASSPPTGGAVQPQHF. The CDR3 DNA sequence: TGTGCCAGCAGCCCACCGACAGGGGGCGCGGTTCAGCCCCAGCATTTT.

This chain joins TRBV28 and TRBJ1-6; D unresolved. The CDR3 totals 16 residues. V lost 2 bases and J lost 3, with 11 bases in between. Germline assignment: CDR1 MDHEN and CDR2 SYDVKM. The DNA for the CDR3 is TGTGCCAGCAGTTTAGGAGGTGAGGGCTATAATTCACCCCTCCACTTT. The encoded protein is CASSLGGEGYNSPLHF.

As DNA, the CDR3 is TGTGCCAGCAAGTTGAGGAACACCATATATTTT. Its translation: CASKLRNTIYF. V gene TRBV2 combines with J gene TRBJ1-3; D gene ambiguous. The CDR3 length is 11 residues. V lost 7 bases, J lost 7 bases, and 8 bases lay in between. Germline V gene data show CDR1 as SNHLY and CDR2 as FYNNEI.

This chain uses TRBV2 with TRBJ2-1; tentatively, D is TRBD2 (5 bases). The germline V gene encodes CDR1 SNHLY and CDR2 FYNNEI. The V and J ends lost 5 bases and 10 bases respectively, with 9 bases between them. There are 11 residues in the CDR3. Written as DNA, the CDR3 is TGTGCCAGCAGTCCCCGAGGGGAGCAGTTCTTC. Its translation: CASSPRGEQFF.

The chain couples TRBV30 to TRBJ1-5, with D maybe TRBD1 (5 bases). Trimming pared 1 base from V and 5 bases from J, leaving 9 bases between. Per germline, CDR1 GTSNPN and CDR2 SVGIG (reference sequence). This CDR3 has 13 amino acids. The CDR3, as DNA: TGTGCCTGGAGTGGGGGCGGAGATCAGCCCCAGCATTTT. Its translation is CAWSGGGDQPQHF. The variable domain in full, with the rest retrieved from reference TRBV30 and TRBJ1-5, is SQTIHQWPATLVQPVGSPLSLECTVEGTSNPNLYWYRQAAGRGLQLLFYSVGIGQISSEVPQNLSASRPQDRQFILSSKKLLLSDSGFYLCAWSGGGDQPQHFGDGTRLSIL.

This sequence joins TRBV25-1 and TRBJ2-3, with 15 bases fitting TRBD2. Trimming at V came to 5 bases and at J to 5 bases, leaving 11 bases not matched to a gene. From germline, CDR1 is MGHDK and CDR2 SYGVNS. The CDR3 extends over 18 amino acids. For the CDR3, the DNA is TGTGCCAGCAGTCCCCGGACTAGCGGGAGGGTTTTTGGAGATACGCAGTATTTT. Translation: CASSPRTSGRVFGDTQYF.

The chain recombines TRBV9 with TRBJ2-1; 8 nucleotides line up with TRBD2. J gave up 7 bases and V 0 bases, and 3 bases lay outside the gene matches. The CDR3 totals 14 residues. Per the germline V gene, CDR1 is SGDLS and CDR2 is YYNGEE. The CDR3 loop is CASSVDGTRNEQFF. CDR3 sequence (DNA): TGTGCCAGCAGCGTAGACGGGACTAGGAATGAGCAGTTCTTC.